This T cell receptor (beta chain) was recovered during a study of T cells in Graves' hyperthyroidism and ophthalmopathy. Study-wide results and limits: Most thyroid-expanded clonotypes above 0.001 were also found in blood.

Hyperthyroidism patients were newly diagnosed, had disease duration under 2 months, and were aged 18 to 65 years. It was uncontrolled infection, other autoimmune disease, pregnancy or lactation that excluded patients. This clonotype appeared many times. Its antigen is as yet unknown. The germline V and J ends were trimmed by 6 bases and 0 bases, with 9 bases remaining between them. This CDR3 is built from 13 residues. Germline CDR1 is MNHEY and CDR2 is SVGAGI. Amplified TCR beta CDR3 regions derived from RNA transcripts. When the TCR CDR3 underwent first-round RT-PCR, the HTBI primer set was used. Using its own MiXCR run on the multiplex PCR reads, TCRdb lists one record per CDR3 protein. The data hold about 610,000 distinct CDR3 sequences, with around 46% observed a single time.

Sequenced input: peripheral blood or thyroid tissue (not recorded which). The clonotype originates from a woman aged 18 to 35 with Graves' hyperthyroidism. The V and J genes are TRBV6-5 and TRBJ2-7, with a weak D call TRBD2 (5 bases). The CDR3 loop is CASRRESSYEQYF. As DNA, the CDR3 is TGTGCCAGCAGGAGGGAAAGCTCCTACGAGCAGTACTTC.